This T cell receptor (beta chain) emerged from a study of T cell responses to AZD1222 COVID-19 vaccine (dated by TCRdb to the early 2020s). Study-wide context: TCR sequencing covered approximately 230 trial participants: 207 given two doses of AZD1222 and approximately 25 given two doses of MenACWY control vaccine. Trial participants were enrolled into age subgroups of 18-55, 56-69 and 70-plus years, which contained about 150, 27 and 61 TCR-sequenced participants, respectively. Broad study findings and their caveats: Reportedly, close to half of the unique spike-specific TCRs recognized epitopes lying outside the regions that are mutated in the B.1.351 and B.1.1.7 variants. No day 14 peak-response samples were available, so repertoires were characterized only after the peak T cell response. In the small 56-69-year group, the increase in depth fell short of significance, most likely because of low power. After two AZD1222 doses, spike-specific TCR breadth and depth were significantly higher than at day 0 and than in MenACWY recipients. Participants were mostly white British and included more females than males, and it was suggested by the authors that clonal diversity may have been underestimated. The whole spike protein was spanned by vaccine-associated CD4 TCRs, and dominant responses were seen in regions 160-218 and 743-854. Only five or six AZD1222 recipients were SARS-CoV-2 seropositive at baseline, limiting conclusions about previously exposed vaccinees.

Sequences SGDLS (CDR1) and YYNGEE (CDR2) are obtained from the germline V gene. Its CDR3 holds 12 amino acids, cysteine through phenylalanine. Only CDR3 DNA remains: 36 bases, in frame from the first base. Deletion took 4 bases off V and 3 bases off J, with a span of 4 bases between the germline ends. The CDR3 regions of human TCRbeta chains were analyzed by immunosequencing. Per the source publication's procedure: TCRs in the repertoires were compared against a reference library of SARS-CoV-2-specific TCRs that had been generated with the MIRA antigen-specificity platform. Breadth was defined as the fraction of unique TCRs that were SARS-CoV-2-associated. Depth was defined as the fraction of total T cells that were SARS-CoV-2-associated. Using the MIRA data, every spike-specific TCR was mapped to the spike region that the TCR reacted to and assigned to either a CD4 or a CD8 class. Log10-transformed breadth and depth values were compared by one-way ANOVA with Sidak's multiple comparisons tests. Entries here come from immuneACCESS through TCRdb and include only in-frame sequences with V and J called. Some clones fail to appear in such tables; in the studies checked, an unresolved V gene covers under half of the shortfall, and the cause of the remainder is unknown. Clone size and V and J calls were adopted from that table, with D and trimming inferred from the DNA. The sample table contains approximately 150,000 clones; only one count was recorded for roughly 94% of them. Roughly 4.4% of the sample is in the top ten clones.

A remark on this clone: It lacks a known antigen. Base qualities are not provided; no much larger clone lies one nucleotide away.

The time point label, read with the paper, signifies: baseline before first vaccination. Sample treatment or condition, as interpreted from the label and publication: meningococcal conjugate vaccine given as trial control. Samples from vaccinated people were obtained from the UK trials COV001 and COV002, which included a single-blind randomized controlled phase 2/3 trial of AZD1222 (ChAdOx1 nCoV-19) in healthy adults. Trial participant PBMC samples were collected at day 0 and day 28 after the second dose for TCRbeta chain sequencing. This TCR was sampled from an adult in good health. The receptor chain draws on TRBV9 and TRBJ2-2; confidence is insufficient to name the D gene. The sequencing used peripheral blood, collected on day 0 of MenACWY control vaccination. Read as DNA, the sequence is TGTGCCAGCAGCACCTACACCGGGGAGCTGTTTTTT. This yields the protein CASSTYTGELFF.